The clone carrying this TCR beta chain occurred many times. The sample is drawn from a study of neurological immune-mediated disorders. Between the trimmed V and J ends, which lost 4 bases and 6 bases, there was a span of 13 bases. The V gene's germline CDR1 is DFQATT and CDR2 SNEGSKA (reference sequence). CDR3 size: 13 residues. TCRdb re-called the 5' RACE reads through MiXCR, storing one row per CDR3 protein. The sample carries tens of thousands of distinct CDR3 sequences, around 1.9% recorded once. The receptor was derived from a woman aged 40 to 55 with multiple sclerosis. The sequenced material came from PBMCs. This rearrangement joins TRBV20-1 to TRBJ1-5, with D tentatively TRBD1 (6 bases). The CDR3 DNA reads as TGCAGTGCTAACCCAGGGGTTGGTCAGCCCCAGCATTTT. This encodes CSANPGVGQPQHF.